The 4 T cell receptor beta chains given below trace back to one sample, sequenced in a study of T cell responses to AZD1222 COVID-19 vaccine. Some clones are missing from TCRdb's copy, which holds only in-frame ones; the method was immunoSEQ multiplex PCR. The sample has roughly 100,000 clones, 88% seen once. The input for sequencing was peripheral blood, taken on day 0 of AZD1222 vaccination. These receptors were taken from an adult in good health.

V gene TRBV7-2 combines with J gene TRBJ2-7; possible D gene TRBD1, 6 bases. The CDR3 is made up of 14 amino acids. Germline CDR1 reads SGHTA; CDR2 reads FQGNSA. The ends were cut back, 3 bases at V and 3 bases at J, with 12 bases in the middle. In DNA form, the CDR3 reads TGTGCCAGCAGCTTCGACAGGAGATTCTACGAGCAGTACTTC. Protein sequence: CASSFDRRFYEQYF. The whole variable domain, filled in from reference TRBV7-2 and TRBJ2-7, reads GAGVSQSPSNKVTEKGKDVELRCDPISGHTALYWYRQSLGQGLEFLIYFQGNSAPDKSGLPSDRFSAERTGGSVSTLTIQRTQQEDSAVYLCASSFDRRFYEQYFGPGTRLTVT.

V usage is TRBV6-2 or TRBV6-3 and J usage is TRBJ2-5, with D perhaps matching TRBD2 (7 bases). Germline values: CDR1 MNHEY, CDR2 SVGEGT. V was shortened by 4 bases and J by 5 bases, with 20 bases between the two germline ends. CDR3 size: 16 residues. The CDR3 DNA reads as TGTGCCAGCAGTTCCCCCAGGACTAGAGGGGGGGAGACCCAGTACTTC. This encodes CASSSPRTRGGETQYF.

The chain joins TRBV6-1 to TRBJ2-1; perhaps TRBD2 as D (5 bases). The length of the CDR3 is 16 residues. V was clipped by 1 base and J by 0 bases, with 10 bases between them. The germline V gene encodes CDR1 MNHNS and CDR2 SASEGT. The CDR3 spells CASSEVGDLSYNEQFF. For the CDR3, the DNA is TGTGCCAGCAGTGAAGTGGGAGACCTCTCCTACAATGAGCAGTTCTTC.

CDR3 sequence (DNA): TGTGCCAGCAGCCAAGTCCGTACTAACTACAATGAGCAGTTCTTC. Protein sequence: CASSQVRTNYNEQFF. V is TRBV3-1 (or the pseudogene TRBV3-2) and J is TRBJ2-1, with D hard to call. Germline V gives CDR1 LGHDT, CDR2 YNNKEL (reference sequence). The V end lost 1 base, the J end lost 3 bases, and 10 bases lay between the germline ends. The CDR3 spans 15 residues.